This T cell receptor beta chain originates from a study of neoadjuvant anti-PD-1 for oral cavity cancer. Study outcomes and limitations: Higher pretreatment Treg/Th17 ratios tracked higher pretreatment blood clonality.

Data came from immunoSEQ multiplex PCR; TCRdb stores just in-frame clones and leaves some out. In the table there are 14,000 or so clones, about 59% of which are singletons. Analysis of PBMCs was direct, with no culture step. As for this clone: The antigen is undetermined.

The CDR3 has 16 residues. V was pared by 4 bases and J by 5 bases, with 11 bases of the junction left unmatched. The germline V gene encodes CDR1 SGHNT and CDR2 YYREEE (reference sequence). The V call is TRBV5-4, the J call TRBJ2-1; 8 bases agree with TRBD2. The specimen comprised PBMCs, sampled before nivolumab (anti-PD-1) treatment. This TCR was recovered from a person aged 40 to 85 with oral cavity squamous cell carcinoma. CDR3 region: CASSAVVGGGNNEQFF. The CDR3 region has the DNA TGTGCCAGCAGCGCGGTGGTGGGCGGGGGGAACAATGAGCAGTTCTTC.